One and the same sample provided the 16 T cell receptor beta chains below, sequenced in a study of T cell repertoires in cytomegalovirus infection. Via MiXCR, TCRdb re-called the reads, giving one row per CDR3 protein. The sample includes almost 550,000 distinct CDR3 sequences, approximately 17% of them seen just once. Material: CD8+ T cells from PBMCs. The receptors stem from a human donor in good health (CMV status not recorded). Some clones in this sample may be carry-over from other donors' samples.

This clonotype was detected ten times or more. V and J are TRBV6-1 and TRBJ1-6; D is perhaps TRBD1 (5 bases). The CDR3 is 15 amino acids. CDR1 is MNHNS and CDR2 is SASEGT in the germline V gene. V was trimmed by 3 bases and J by 7 bases, leaving 13 bases between them. The CDR3 protein is CASSDGPGGNSPLHF. The CDR3 DNA is TGTGCCAGCAGTGACGGACCTGGGGGGAATTCACCCCTCCACTTT.

This chain joins TRBV13 and TRBJ2-1; possible D gene TRBD2, 5 bases. V was pared by 2 bases and J by 0 bases, with 14 bases between. This CDR3 spans 17 amino acids. Germline CDR1 PRHDT, CDR2 FYEKMQ (reference sequence). DNA of the CDR3: TGTGCCAGCAGCTTACGCGGACTGAGTAGCTCCTACAATGAGCAGTTCTTC. As protein: CASSLRGLSSSYNEQFF.

This clonotype was observed a few times. The chain uses TRBV6-1 and TRBJ2-1, with no clear D. Deletions cut 11 bases from V and 3 bases from J, with 20 bases between. Germline V CDR1 and CDR2: MNHNS, SASEGT. This CDR3 is 15 amino acids long. CDR3 sequence reads: CALNLRLGSYNEQFF. The CDR3 region has the DNA TGTGCCTTGAACCTACGGCTAGGAAGCTACAATGAGCAGTTCTTC.

Many counts were recorded for this clonotype. This chain joins TRBV7-9 and TRBJ1-1; D is unresolved. Between the trimmed V and J ends, which lost 4 bases and 3 bases, there was a span of 15 bases. CDR1 and CDR2 (germline): SEHNR, FQNEAQ (reference sequence). The CDR3 contains 15 residues. The CDR3 protein is CASSSHRGPYTEAFF. The CDR3 DNA sequence: TGTGCCAGCAGCTCACACAGAGGACCCTACACTGAAGCTTTCTTT.

This clonotype came up many times. The chain is built from TRBV20-1 and TRBJ2-3; 12 bases agree with TRBD2. The CDR3 length is 16 residues. Germline V gene sequence: CDR1 DFQATT, CDR2 SNEGSKA (reference sequence). Trimming took 3 bases from V and 6 from J; bases not matched to a gene: 10. DNA for the CDR3: TGCAGTGCTAGGACTAGCGGGAGAAGCCCTCACGATACGCAGTATTTT. Its translation: CSARTSGRSPHDTQYF.

In this sample, this clonotype turned up many times. The V and J genes are TRBV27 and TRBJ2-5; 8 nucleotides align to TRBD2. V trimming: 5 bases; J trimming: 1 base; junction bases outside the gene matches: 12. Germline V CDR1 and CDR2: MNHEY, SMNVEV (reference sequence). The CDR3 covers 17 residues. CDR3 sequence reads: CASSQLLGGRFQETQYF. The CDR3 DNA is TGTGCCAGCAGTCAGCTCCTCGGCGGGAGGTTCCAAGAGACCCAGTACTTC.

This clonotype showed up many times. The chain uses TRBV6-2 or TRBV6-3 and TRBJ2-5; D gene ambiguous. The germline V and J ends were trimmed by 2 bases and 2 bases, with 6 bases remaining between them. The germline gives CDR1 MNHEY, CDR2 SVGEGT. The CDR3 extends over 13 amino acids. The CDR3 DNA follows: TGTGCCAGCAGTTACAGGGTTCAAGAGACCCAGTACTTC. Its protein is CASSYRVQETQYF.

This clonotype appeared many times. This chain joins TRBV7-9 and TRBJ1-1; 7 bases align to TRBD1. The CDR3 is made up of 14 amino acids. Germline V gene sequence: CDR1 SEHNR, CDR2 FQNEAQ (reference sequence). V was pared by 5 bases and J by 3 bases, with 6 bases of the junction left unmatched. This chain's CDR3 is CASSQGTAYTEAFF. Here the CDR3 DNA reads TGTGCCAGCAGCCAAGGGACAGCTTACACTGAAGCTTTCTTT.

This clonotype was seen a handful of times. V usage is TRBV19 and J usage is TRBJ2-1, with D hard to call. The germline V and J ends were trimmed by 7 bases and 7 bases, with 5 bases remaining between them. This CDR3 comprises 10 residues. Looked up from germline, CDR1 is LNHDA and CDR2 is SQIVND (reference sequence). The CDR3 nucleotides read TGTGCCAGTAAAAGTAATGAGCAGTTCTTC. This codes for CASKSNEQFF. Based on the CDR3 plus reference TRBV19 and TRBJ2-1, the full variable domain is DGGITQSPKYLFRKEGQNVTLSCEQNLNHDAMYWYRQDPGQGLRLIYYSQIVNDFQKGDIAEGYSVSREKKESFPLTVTSAQKNPTAFYLCASKSNEQFFGPGTRLTVL.

In its sample, this clonotype was seen a few times. This chain uses TRBV9 with TRBJ2-7; 8 bases map to TRBD2. The CDR3 runs to 12 residues. J gave up 6 bases and V 3 bases, and 2 bases lay outside the gene matches. Germline-derived CDR1 and CDR2 are SGDLS and YYNGEE. CDR3 in amino acids: CASSAGGVEQYF. The DNA of the CDR3 is TGTGCCAGCAGCGCGGGGGGGGTCGAGCAGTACTTC. The entire variable domain, with the rest obtained from reference TRBV9 and TRBJ2-7, is as follows: DSGVTQTPKHLITATGQRVTLRCSPRSGDLSVYWYQQSLDQGLQFLIQYYNGEERAKGNILERFSAQQFPDLHSELNLSSLELGDSALYFCASSAGGVEQYFGPGTRLTVT.

The table lists this clonotype with many counts. The rearrangement links TRBV7-3 to TRBJ2-3; D uncertain. The V and J ends lost 2 bases and 4 bases respectively, with 4 bases between them. In germline, CDR1 is SGHTA, CDR2 FQGTGA. This CDR3 is 12 amino acids long. CDR3 coding DNA: TGTGCCAGCAGCTTACAGTCAGATACGCAGTATTTT. Amino acids: CASSLQSDTQYF.

V is TRBV5-5 and J is TRBJ2-1, with 10 bases lining up with TRBD1. The CDR3 has 16 amino acids. Germline V gene lookup returns CDR1 SGHKS and CDR2 YYEKEE (reference sequence). V trimming: 1 base; J trimming: 4 bases; junction bases outside the gene matches: 5. The CDR3 coding sequence is TGTGCCAGCAGCTTGTTTGGGACAGGGGCTTACAATGAGCAGTTCTTC. Protein product: CASSLFGTGAYNEQFF.

V usage is TRBV5-5 and J usage is TRBJ1-1; no reliable D call. The CDR3 sequence is 14 residues long. V was cut by 0 bases and J by 1 base, with 7 bases left in between. Per germline, CDR1 SGHKS and CDR2 YYEKEE (reference sequence). The CDR3 here is CASSLVDWNTEAFF. The CDR3 nucleotides are TGTGCCAGCAGCTTGGTAGATTGGAACACTGAAGCTTTCTTT.

The chain recombines TRBV18 with TRBJ2-7; TRBD2 might be the D (5 bases). CDR1 is KGHSH and CDR2 is LQKENI in the germline V gene. The CDR3 sequence is 14 residues long. Trimming left V 6 bases short and J 0 bases short, with 12 bases between. DNA for the CDR3: TGTGCCAGCTCGGAGGCCCTAGACTCCTACGAGCAGTACTTC. This sequence encodes CASSEALDSYEQYF.

Ten or more counts support this clonotype. The chain links TRBV11-1 to TRBJ2-1; 12 bases match TRBD1. The V segment lost 5 bases and the J segment 7 bases; nucleotides outside the gene matches: 12. This CDR3 region has 17 residues. Germline-derived CDR1 and CDR2 are SGHAT and FQDESV (reference sequence). In DNA form, the CDR3 reads TGTGCCAGCAGCGCTGACACCGGGACAGGGGGCAGGAATGAGCAGTTCTTC. As protein: CASSADTGTGGRNEQFF. Full variable domain (rest looked up from reference TRBV11-1 and TRBJ2-1): EAEVAQSPRYKITEKSQAVAFWCDPISGHATLYWYRQILGQGPELLVQFQDESVVDDSQLPKDRFSAERLKGVDSTLKIQPAELGDSAMYLCASSADTGTGGRNEQFFGPGTRLTVL.

At least ten counts were recorded for this clonotype. The chain employs TRBV12-3 or TRBV12-4 and TRBJ2-1; 13 nucleotides agree with TRBD2. V was clipped by 6 bases and J by 12 bases; unmatched bases: 11. This CDR3 region has 15 residues. CDR3 in DNA: TGTGCCAGCAGCCGTACTAGCGGGGGGGCTAGGGGGCAGTTCTTC. Translated, it gives CASSRTSGGARGQFF.